This entry describes one TCR beta chain. The antigen is unknown. Described time point: pretreatment peripheral blood. PCRs were each spiked with synthetic TCR analog templates. Method: immunoSEQ multiplex PCR; TCRdb's copy keeps in-frame clones and lacks some. The data show about 56,000 clones, 65% to 90% seen once. The CDR3 has 14 residues. Germline loops: CDR1 SNHLY, CDR2 FYNNEI. V lost 5 bases and J lost 10; bases outside the gene matches: 7. This sample was taken from a study of PD-L1 blockade in urothelial cancer. On the study more broadly: Male sex and bladder-origin urothelial cancer characterized about 85% of the 29 patients. Study observations and caveats: Clonality of blood TCR below the median before treatment predicted better survival.

The TCR was taken from an older man with urothelial cancer. The rearrangement links TRBV2 to TRBJ2-1; 11 bases fit TRBD2. The starting material was PBMCs, obtained around atezolizumab (anti-PD-L1) treatment. The CDR3: CASSIIAGGGEQFF. CDR3 nucleotides: TGTGCCAGCAGTATAATAGCGGGAGGGGGGGAGCAGTTCTTC.